The 13 T cell receptor beta chains in this list originate from one sample, sequenced in a study of blood T cells in healthy people across ages. Combining a sample-barcoded 5' primer with a J-beta primer mix, a second PCR ran for roughly 7 to 12 cycles. In TCRdb, the 5' RACE reads were re-called with MiXCR into one record per CDR3 protein. The sample contains hundreds of thousands of distinct CDR3 sequences, roughly 50% of which appear only once. The sequenced material came from blood. Receptors originate from a man aged 55 to 69 in good health.

This clonotype was detected only once. The chain is built from TRBV9 and TRBJ2-2; TRBD2 matches at 10 bases. Germline V gene data show CDR1 as SGDLS and CDR2 as YYNGEE. Losses at the gene ends were 0 bases for V and 2 bases for J; bases not matched to a gene: 7. The CDR3 extends over 18 amino acids. CDR3 residues: CASSVGLAGEINTGELFF. In DNA, the CDR3 is TGTGCCAGCAGCGTAGGGCTAGCGGGGGAGATTAACACCGGGGAGCTGTTTTTT.

The table lists this clonotype with a few counts. CDR3 bases: TGTGCCAGCAGCGGGGGGAGGGGCACTAATGAAAAACTGTTTTTT. Protein: CASSGGRGTNEKLFF. This rearrangement joins TRBV6-6 to TRBJ1-4, with D possibly being TRBD1 (5 bases). The CDR3 contains 15 residues. In germline, CDR1 is MNHNY, CDR2 SVGAGI (reference sequence). V lost 6 bases to trimming and J lost 2 bases, with 13 bases between them.

The table lists this clonotype with many counts. This chain uses TRBV29-1 with TRBJ1-1; no clear D. Looked up from germline, CDR1 is SQVTM and CDR2 is ANQGSEA. Trimming removed 4 bases from V and 1 base from J, with 4 bases in between. The length of the CDR3 is 11 residues. The DNA of the CDR3 is TGCAGCGTTGTGCCGAACACTGAAGCTTTCTTT. It yields the protein CSVVPNTEAFF.

The chain links TRBV6-6 to TRBJ1-2, with TRBD1 identical over 8 bases. The J segment lost 7 bases and the V segment lost 5 bases, leaving 9 bases of the junction unmatched. CDR1 and CDR2 (germline): MNHNY, SVGAGI (reference sequence). This CDR3 has 14 amino acids. The CDR3 here is CASSTGQGSSGYTF. Written as DNA, the CDR3 is TGTGCCAGCAGTACCGGACAGGGTAGTTCTGGCTACACCTTC.

This chain links TRBV6-5 with TRBJ1-6; the D gene is possibly TRBD1 (6 bases). The CDR3 totals 14 residues. Looked up from germline, CDR1 is MNHEY and CDR2 is SVGAGI. Between the trimmed V and J ends, which lost 7 bases and 0 bases, there was a span of 7 bases. The CDR3 spells CASKQGSYNSPLHF. DNA for the CDR3: TGTGCCAGCAAACAGGGCTCCTATAATTCACCCCTCCACTTT.

CDR3 region: CASISGGASGTGELFF. The CDR3 DNA is TGCGCCAGCATCTCAGGGGGCGCGAGTGGCACCGGGGAGCTGTTTTTT. The chain joins TRBV5-1 to TRBJ2-2; 8 nucleotides match TRBD1. Trimming removed 6 bases from V and 4 bases from J; junction bases left unmatched: 11. Germline CDR1 SGHRS, CDR2 YFSETQ. The CDR3 extends over 16 amino acids. The whole variable domain, filled in from reference TRBV5-1 and TRBJ2-2, reads KAGVTQTPRYLIKTRGQQVTLSCSPISGHRSVSWYQQTPGQGLQFLFEYFSETQRNKGNFPGRFSGRQFSNSRSEMNVSTLELGDSALYLCASISGGASGTGELFFGEGSRLTVL.

This sequence joins TRBV7-2 and TRBJ2-1; 7 bases map to TRBD2. Germline V gives CDR1 SGHTA, CDR2 FQGNSA. The CDR3 contains 15 residues. The J segment lost 7 bases and the V segment lost 1 base, leaving 7 bases of the junction unmatched. CDR3 in amino acids: CASSLGLAYRNEQFF. CDR3 coding DNA: TGTGCCAGCAGCTTAGGACTAGCCTATAGAAATGAGCAGTTCTTC.

The chain is built from TRBV6-5 and TRBJ2-2; 8 bases align to TRBD1. The CDR3 consists of 15 residues. Germline lookup yields CDR1 MNHEY and CDR2 SVGAGI. The V and J ends lost 8 bases and 2 bases, in that order; junction bases with no gene match: 7. In nucleotides, the CDR3 is TGTGCCAGCTCGAGGACAGGGTACAACACCGGGGAGCTGTTTTTT. Protein product: CASSRTGYNTGELFF.

This clonotype was detected a few times. V is TRBV7-2 and J is TRBJ2-3, with D possibly being TRBD2 (6 bases). Trimming left V 2 bases short and J 5 bases short, with 20 bases between. The CDR3 consists of 17 residues. The germline V gene encodes CDR1 SGHTA and CDR2 FQGNSA. The CDR3 DNA follows: TGTGCCAGCAGCTTAAGGGCTCTAGCGCTGGATCAAGATACGCAGTATTTT. It is translated as CASSLRALALDQDTQYF.

Written as DNA, the CDR3 is TGTGCCAGCAGCCCGAGACAGGGTACCTATGGCTACACCTTC. It codes for CASSPRQGTYGYTF. This chain connects TRBV6-5 to TRBJ1-2, with 7 bases identical to TRBD1. The germline CDR1 and CDR2 sequences are MNHEY and SVGAGI. V shed 6 bases, J shed 4 bases, and the junction held 8 bases outside the gene matches. The CDR3 has 14 amino acids.

The V and J genes are TRBV2 and TRBJ1-2, with 7 bases matching TRBD1. The CDR3 runs to 14 residues. Germline V gives CDR1 SNHLY, CDR2 FYNNEI. Trimming removed 6 bases from V and 5 bases from J; junction bases left unmatched: 9. The CDR3 nucleotides read TGTGCCAGCAGAGACAGGGAAATAGGGTATGGCTACACCTTC. Translation gives CASRDREIGYGYTF. Using reference TRBV2 and TRBJ1-2 for the parts outside the CDR3, the full variable domain is EPEVTQTPSHQVTQMGQEVILRCVPISNHLYFYWYRQILGQKVEFLVSFYNNEISEKSEIFDDQFSVERPDGSNFTLKIRSTKLEDSAMYFCASRDREIGYGYTFGSGTRLTVV.

The chain carries TRBV5-4 and TRBJ2-1, with TRBD1 matching over 9 bases. The CDR3 totals 15 residues. The V and J ends lost 4 bases and 10 bases, in that order; junction bases with no gene match: 12. Germline V gives CDR1 SGHNT, CDR2 YYREEE (reference sequence). The CDR3 protein is CASSRGGDRVKEQFF. CDR3 bases: TGTGCCAGCAGCCGGGGCGGGGACAGGGTCAAGGAGCAGTTCTTC.

The chain joins TRBV6-1 to TRBJ2-5, with a weak D call TRBD1 (6 bases). CDR3 length equals 15 residues. Trimming stripped 4 bases from V and 4 bases from J, with 16 bases between. Germline-derived CDR1 and CDR2 are MNHNS and SASEGT. CDR3 sequence reads: CASSGMGAAGETQYF. The DNA of the CDR3 is TGTGCCAGCAGTGGGATGGGGGCCGCCGGAGAGACCCAGTACTTC.